The source of this T cell receptor beta chain is a study of graft-versus-host responses after intestinal transplantation. Study overall: Following induction with anti-thymocyte globulin, all recipients were given tacrolimus and steroids for 2 to 4 years.

Using immunoSEQ multiplex PCR, the repertoire was profiled, and TCRdb retains in-frame clones only, with some absent. The repertoire holds about 71,000 clones, with 90% as singletons. The V segment lost 7 bases and the J segment 5 bases; nucleotides outside the gene matches: 7. The germline V gene has CDR1 SNHLY and CDR2 FYNNEI. The CDR3 runs to 14 residues. To note about this clone: Its antigen is currently unknown.

This sequence originates from a human donor who received an intestinal transplant. Specimen: unstimulated CD8+ T cells sorted from spleen or lymph node cells, collected before intestinal transplant. This chain connects TRBV2 to TRBJ2-2, with 7 bases matching TRBD2. CDR3 in DNA: TGTGCCAGCACCGACCCGGGGGGAACCGGGGAGCTGTTTTTT. It specifies CASTDPGGTGELFF.